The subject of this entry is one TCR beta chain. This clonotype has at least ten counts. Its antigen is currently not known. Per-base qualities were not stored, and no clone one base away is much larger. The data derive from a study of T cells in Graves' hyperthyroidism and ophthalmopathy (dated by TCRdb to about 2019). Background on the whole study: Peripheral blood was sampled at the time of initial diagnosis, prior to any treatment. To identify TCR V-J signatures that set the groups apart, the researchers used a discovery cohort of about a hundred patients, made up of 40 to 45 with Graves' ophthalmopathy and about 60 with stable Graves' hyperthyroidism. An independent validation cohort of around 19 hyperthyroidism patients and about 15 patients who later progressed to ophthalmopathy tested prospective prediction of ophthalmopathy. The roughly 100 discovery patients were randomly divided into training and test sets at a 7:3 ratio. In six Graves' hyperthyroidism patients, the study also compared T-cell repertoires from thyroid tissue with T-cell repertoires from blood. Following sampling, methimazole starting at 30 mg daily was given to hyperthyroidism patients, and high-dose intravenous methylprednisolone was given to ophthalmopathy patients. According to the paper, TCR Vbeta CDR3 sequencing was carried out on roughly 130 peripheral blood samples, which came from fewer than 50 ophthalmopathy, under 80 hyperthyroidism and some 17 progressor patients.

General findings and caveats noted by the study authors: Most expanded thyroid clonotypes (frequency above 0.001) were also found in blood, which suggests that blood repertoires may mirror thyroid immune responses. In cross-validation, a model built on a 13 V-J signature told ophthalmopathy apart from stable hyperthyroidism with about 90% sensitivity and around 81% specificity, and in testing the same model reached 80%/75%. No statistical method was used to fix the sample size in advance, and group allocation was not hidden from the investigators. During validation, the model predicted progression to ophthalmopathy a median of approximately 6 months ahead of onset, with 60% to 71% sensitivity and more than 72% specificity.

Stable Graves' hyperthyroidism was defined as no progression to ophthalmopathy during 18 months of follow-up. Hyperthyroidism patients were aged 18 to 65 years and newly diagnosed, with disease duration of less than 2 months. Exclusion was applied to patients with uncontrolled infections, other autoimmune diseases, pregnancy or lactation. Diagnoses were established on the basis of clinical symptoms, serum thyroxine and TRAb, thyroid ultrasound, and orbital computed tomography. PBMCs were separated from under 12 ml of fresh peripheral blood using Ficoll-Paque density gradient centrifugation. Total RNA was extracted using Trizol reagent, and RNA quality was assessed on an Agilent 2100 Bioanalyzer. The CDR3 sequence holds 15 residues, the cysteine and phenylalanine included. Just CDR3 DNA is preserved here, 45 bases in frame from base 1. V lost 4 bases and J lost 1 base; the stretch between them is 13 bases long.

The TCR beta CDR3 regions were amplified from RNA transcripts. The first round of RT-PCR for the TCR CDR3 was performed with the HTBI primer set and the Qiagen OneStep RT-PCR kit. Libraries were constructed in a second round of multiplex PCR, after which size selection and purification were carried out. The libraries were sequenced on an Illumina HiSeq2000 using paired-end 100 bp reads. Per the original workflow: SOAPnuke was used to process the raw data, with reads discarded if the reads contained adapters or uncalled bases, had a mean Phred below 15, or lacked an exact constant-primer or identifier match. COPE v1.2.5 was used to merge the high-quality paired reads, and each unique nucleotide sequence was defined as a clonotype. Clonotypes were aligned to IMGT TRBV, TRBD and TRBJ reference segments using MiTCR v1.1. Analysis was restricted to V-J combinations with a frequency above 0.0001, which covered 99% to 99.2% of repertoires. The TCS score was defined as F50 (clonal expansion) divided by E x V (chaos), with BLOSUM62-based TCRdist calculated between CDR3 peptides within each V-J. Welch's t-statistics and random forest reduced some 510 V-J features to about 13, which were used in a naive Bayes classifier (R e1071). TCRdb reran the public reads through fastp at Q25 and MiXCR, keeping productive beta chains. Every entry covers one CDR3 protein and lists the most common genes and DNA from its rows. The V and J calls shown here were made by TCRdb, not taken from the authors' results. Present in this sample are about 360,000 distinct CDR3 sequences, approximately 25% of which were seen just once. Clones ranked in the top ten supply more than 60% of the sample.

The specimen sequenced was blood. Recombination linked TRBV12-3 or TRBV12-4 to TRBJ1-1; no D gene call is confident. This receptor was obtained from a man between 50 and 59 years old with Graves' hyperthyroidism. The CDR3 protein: CASSYADPTNTEAFF. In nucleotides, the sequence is TGTGCCAGCAGTTACGCAGACCCAACGAACACTGAAGCTTTCTTT.